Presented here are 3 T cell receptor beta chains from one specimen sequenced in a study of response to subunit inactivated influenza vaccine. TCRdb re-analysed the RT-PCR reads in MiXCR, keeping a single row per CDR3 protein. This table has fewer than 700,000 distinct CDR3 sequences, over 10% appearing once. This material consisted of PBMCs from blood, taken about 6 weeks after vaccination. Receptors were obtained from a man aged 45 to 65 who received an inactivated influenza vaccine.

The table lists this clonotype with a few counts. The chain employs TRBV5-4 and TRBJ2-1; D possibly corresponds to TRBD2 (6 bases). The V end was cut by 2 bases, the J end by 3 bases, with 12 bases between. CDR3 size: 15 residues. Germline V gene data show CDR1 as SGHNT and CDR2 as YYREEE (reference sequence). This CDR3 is CASSLDGGNYNEQFF. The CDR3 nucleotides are TGTGCCAGCAGCTTAGACGGGGGAAACTACAATGAGCAGTTCTTC.

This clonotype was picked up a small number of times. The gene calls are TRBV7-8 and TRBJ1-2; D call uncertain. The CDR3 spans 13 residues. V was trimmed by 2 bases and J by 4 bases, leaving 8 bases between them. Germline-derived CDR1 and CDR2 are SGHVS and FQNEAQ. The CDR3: CASSLSLVYGYTF. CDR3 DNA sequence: TGTGCCAGCAGCTTATCCTTGGTCTATGGCTACACCTTC.

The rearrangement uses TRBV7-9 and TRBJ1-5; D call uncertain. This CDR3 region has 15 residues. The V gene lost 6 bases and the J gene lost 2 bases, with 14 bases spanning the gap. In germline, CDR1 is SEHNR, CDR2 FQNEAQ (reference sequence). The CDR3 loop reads CASSLGFFGNQPQHF. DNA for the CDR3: TGTGCCAGCAGTCTAGGGTTTTTCGGCAATCAGCCCCAGCATTTT.